The source of this T cell receptor beta chain is a study of cytomegalovirus exposure and HLA in healthy donors. The wider study: A previous analysis identified around 120 million unique TCR beta sequences derived from around 200 million T cells.

Both 60 Vbeta primers and 13 Jbeta primers went into the PCR. Libraries were prepared by immunoSEQ multiplex PCR; TCRdb keeps only in-frame clonotypes and omits some of them. Of roughly 250,000 clones in the sample, under 90% were seen once. Germline assignment: CDR1 MNHNS and CDR2 SASEGT. V was pared by 2 bases and J by 6 bases, with 9 bases of the junction left unmatched. The CDR3 totals 16 residues. The sample was PBMCs. This sequence originates from a girl aged 2 to 9 in good health and CMV-seronegative. This sequence joins TRBV6-1 and TRBJ2-7, with TRBD1 matching 11 bases. DNA of the CDR3: TGTGCCAGCAGTGAACCACCTGGACAGGGGGCGTCCGAGCAGTACTTC. Its translation: CASSEPPGQGASEQYF.